This T cell receptor beta chain is drawn from a study of control samples from healthy donors and cancer patients. The germline CDR1 and CDR2 sequences are SGHNT and YENEEA. CDR3 length: 13 residues. V was trimmed by 4 bases and J by 3 bases, leaving 9 bases between them. Using immunoSEQ multiplex PCR, the repertoire was profiled, and TCRdb retains in-frame clones only, with some absent. The sample consists of some 29,000 clones, approximately 90% of them appearing once. Sequenced material: formalin-fixed, paraffin-embedded tissue. This TCR derives from a female donor with melanoma. This chain joins TRBV11-3 and TRBJ1-1, with no clear D. The CDR3 spells CASSSSYYTEAFF. In nucleotides, the CDR3 is TGTGCCAGCAGCTCCAGTTACTACACTGAAGCTTTCTTT.